The 11 T cell receptor beta chains given below trace back to one sample, sequenced in a study of shared clonotypes between healthy human individuals. The data were produced by immunoSEQ multiplex PCR, yet TCRdb's version contains in-frame clones alone and is incomplete. The table shows over a million clones, with roughly 96% occurring only once. What was sequenced was naive CD4+ T cells sorted from blood. Documented subset: CD45RA+ positively selected. These receptor sequences come from a young man in good health.

This chain uses TRBV7-2 with TRBJ2-7, with 8 nucleotides matching TRBD1. Trimming removed 7 bases from V and 0 bases from J; junction bases left unmatched: 5. Germline CDR1 SGHTA, CDR2 FQGNSA. The CDR3 runs 14 residues. The CDR3: CASKRTGPSYEQYF. Written as DNA, the CDR3 is TGTGCCAGCAAGAGGACAGGGCCCTCCTACGAGCAGTACTTC. Full variable domain (rest looked up from reference TRBV7-2 and TRBJ2-7): GAGVSQSPSNKVTEKGKDVELRCDPISGHTALYWYRQSLGQGLEFLIYFQGNSAPDKSGLPSDRFSAERTGGSVSTLTIQRTQQEDSAVYLCASKRTGPSYEQYFGPGTRLTVT.

The CDR3 region is CASSLAGTPNQPQHF. The CDR3, as DNA: TGTGCCAGCAGCTTAGCGGGGACGCCGAATCAGCCCCAGCATTTT. The V call is TRBV7-8, the J call TRBJ1-5, with a possible D match to TRBD1 (5 bases). The CDR3 sequence is 15 residues long. V was pared by 0 bases and J by 4 bases, with 10 bases between. Looked up from germline, CDR1 is SGHVS and CDR2 is FQNEAQ.

The CDR3, as DNA: TGTGCCAGCAGTCCCTGGCCCTACGAGCAGTACTTC. Its translation is CASSPWPYEQYF. The rearrangement joins TRBV28 to TRBJ2-7, with unresolved D. The V end was cut by 5 bases, the J end by 2 bases, with 7 bases between. Germline V CDR1 and CDR2: MDHEN, SYDVKM. This CDR3 has 12 amino acids. The full variable domain, with the rest looked up from reference TRBV28 and TRBJ2-7, is DVKVTQSSRYLVKRTGEKVFLECVQDMDHENMFWYRQDPGLGLRLIYFSYDVKMKEKGDIPEGYSVSREKKERFSLILESASTNQTSMYLCASSPWPYEQYFGPGTRLTVT.

The genes are TRBV7-2 and TRBJ1-1; weak D call: TRBD1 (6 bases). Germline V gene data show CDR1 as SGHTA and CDR2 as FQGNSA. Trimming cost V 4 bases and J 0 bases, with 12 bases left between them. The CDR3 is 15 residues long. CDR3 DNA: TGTGCCAGCAGCTCCCTACGGACAGTGAACACTGAAGCTTTCTTT. Its protein product is CASSSLRTVNTEAFF.

V and J are TRBV10-3 and TRBJ1-2, with a weak D call TRBD1 (5 bases). V was trimmed by 8 bases and J by 3 bases, leaving 10 bases between them. In germline, CDR1 is ENHRY, CDR2 SYGVKD. The CDR3 sequence is 12 residues long. Written as DNA, the CDR3 is TGTGCCATCGCGGGGGTGGACTATGGCTACACCTTC. Protein sequence: CAIAGVDYGYTF.

V gene TRBV4-2 combines with J gene TRBJ2-1; 11 bases line up with TRBD2. J was trimmed by 8 bases and V by 0 bases; bases with no gene match: 18. The CDR3 consists of 20 residues. Germline assignment: CDR1 LGHNA and CDR2 YNFKEQ. Here the CDR3 DNA reads TGTGCCAGCAGCCAAGAGCAGACTAGCGGGGTCGCAAACCCGGGTTATGAGCAGTTCTTC. Encoded protein: CASSQEQTSGVANPGYEQFF.

The chain recombines TRBV29-1 with TRBJ1-2; D remains unclear. Germline V gene lookup returns CDR1 SQVTM and CDR2 ANQGSEA. Trimming took 2 bases from V and 5 from J, leaving 18 bases between them. This CDR3 region has 15 residues. CDR3 DNA: TGCAGCGTTGAAAATAGCGATTTTTGGGATTATGGCTACACCTTC. Translating gives CSVENSDFWDYGYTF.

V is TRBV5-6 and J is TRBJ1-2; 7 bases are a match to TRBD1. The trim removed 0 bases at V and 2 bases at J, leaving 7 bases unmatched. Germline CDR1 and CDR2: SGHDT and YYEEEE. The CDR3 totals 16 residues. CDR3 nucleotides: TGTGCCAGCAGCTTGGTAGAGGGGACAGTCAACTATGGCTACACCTTC. It codes for CASSLVEGTVNYGYTF.

This clone has only one observation. This rearrangement joins TRBV4-1 to TRBJ2-1; 10 positions agree with TRBD2. Trimming took 4 bases from V and 4 from J; bases not matched to a gene: 10. Germline loops: CDR1 MGHRA, CDR2 YSYEKL. The CDR3 consists of 17 residues. For the CDR3, the DNA is TGCGCCAGCAGCCTACAATACCTAGCGGGAGCTTACAATGAGCAGTTCTTC. Its translation: CASSLQYLAGAYNEQFF.

The CDR3 protein is CASSLDWSGEQFF. For the CDR3, the DNA is TGTGCCAGCAGTTTGGACTGGAGTGGTGAGCAGTTCTTC. The genes are TRBV6-5 and TRBJ2-1, with TRBD2 as a possible D gene (5 bases). Germline V gene data show CDR1 as MNHEY and CDR2 as SVGAGI. This CDR3 region has 13 residues. V was clipped by 4 bases and J by 9 bases, with 13 bases between them.

Only one count was recorded for this clone. The chain joins TRBV7-2 to TRBJ1-1; D remains ambiguous. Germline V lookup: CDR1 SGHTA, CDR2 FQGNSA. CDR3 size: 15 residues. V lost 2 bases to trimming and J lost 3 bases, with 13 bases between them. CDR3 region: CASSLPPRRHTEAFF. CDR3 nucleotide sequence: TGTGCCAGCAGCTTACCCCCCCGGCGCCACACTGAAGCTTTCTTT.